The text below deals with one T cell receptor beta chain. Produced via immunoSEQ multiplex PCR; TCRdb's table is partial and in-frame only. Of nearly 200,000 clones listed, 93% are singletons. These data come from a study of T cell responses to AZD1222 COVID-19 vaccine. The analysis combined second doses at about 4 or about 12 weeks. The germline V gene encodes CDR1 DFQATT and CDR2 SNEGSKA (reference sequence). With 3 bases removed from V and 3 bases from J, the gap between germline ends came to 8 bases. The CDR3 length is 12 residues. The V call is TRBV20-1, the J call TRBJ1-1; D gene uncertain. This TCR was recovered from an adult who received the AZD1222 COVID-19 vaccine. The source was peripheral blood, collected 28 days after the second AZD1222 dose. The CDR3 here is CSASWQDTEAFF. The CDR3 coding sequence is TGCAGTGCTAGTTGGCAGGACACTGAAGCTTTCTTT.